One and the same sample provided the 28 T cell receptor beta chains below, sequenced in a study of cytomegalovirus exposure and HLA in healthy donors. The primer mix had 60 Vbeta and 13 Jbeta primers. Sequencing was performed with immunoSEQ multiplex PCR; in TCRdb, only in-frame clones are kept and a portion is missing. The sample contains under 200,000 clones, roughly 80% of which appear only once. The sample taken for sequencing was PBMCs. These receptors originate from a woman between 18 and 29 years old in good health and CMV-seronegative.

In its sample, this clone was seen a few times. V is TRBV10-1 and J is TRBJ2-7, with TRBD2 identical over 12 bases. This CDR3 region has 15 residues. V gave up 2 bases and J gave up 7 bases; unmatched junction bases: 6. CDR1 and CDR2 (germline): WNHNN, SYGVQD (reference sequence). CDR3 in DNA: TGCGCCAGCAGTGAGGGGCTAGCGGGAGGGCTAGAGCAGTACGTC. This codes for CASSEGLAGGLEQYV.

This clone was counted once. As DNA, the CDR3 is TGCAGCGTTGTGGGTGGGTTCGGGGAGGATGGCTACACCTTC. Its protein product is CSVVGGFGEDGYTF. V and J are TRBV29-1 and TRBJ1-2; D remains unclear. Trimming left V 4 bases short and J 6 bases short, with 18 bases between. The germline gives CDR1 SQVTM, CDR2 ANQGSEA. This CDR3 region has 14 residues. Based on the CDR3 plus reference TRBV29-1 and TRBJ1-2, the full variable domain is SAVISQKPSRDICQRGTSLTIQCQVDSQVTMMFWYRQQPGQSLTLIATANQGSEATYESGFVIDKFPISRPNLTFSTLTVSNMSPEDSSIYLCSVVGGFGEDGYTFGSGTRLTVV.

The chain recombines TRBV18 with TRBJ2-1, with 10 bases lining up with TRBD1. V shed 5 bases, J shed 4 bases, and the junction held 5 bases outside the gene matches. In germline, CDR1 is KGHSH, CDR2 LQKENI. The CDR3 totals 15 residues. CDR3 DNA sequence: TGTGCCAGCTCATCAGGGACAGGGGTTTACAATGAGCAGTTCTTC. It encodes CASSSGTGVYNEQFF.

The chain uses TRBV28 and TRBJ1-1, with D hard to call. CDR1 is MDHEN and CDR2 is SYDVKM in the germline V gene. CDR3 length equals 15 residues. The V and J ends lost 1 base and 0 bases respectively, with 9 bases between them. The CDR3 region has the DNA TGTGCCAGCAGTTTATCCGGGAGCTTGAACACTGAAGCTTTCTTT. Encoded protein: CASSLSGSLNTEAFF.

V gene TRBV28 combines with J gene TRBJ2-1; TRBD1 agrees at 7 bases. This CDR3 spans 11 amino acids. Looked up from germline, CDR1 is MDHEN and CDR2 is SYDVKM. V was pared by 5 bases and J by 15 bases, with 7 bases of the junction left unmatched. CDR3 DNA: TGTGCCAGCAGTGCACAGGGGACGGCGTTCTTC. Translation gives CASSAQGTAFF.

The genes are TRBV6-1 and TRBJ1-4; 8 nucleotides align to TRBD1. Trimming removed 5 bases from V and 5 bases from J; junction bases left unmatched: 7. CDR1 MNHNS and CDR2 SASEGT come from the germline V gene. CDR3 size: 15 residues. The CDR3 DNA sequence: TGTGCCAGCAGTACCACCGGGACAGGAAATGAAAAACTGTTTTTT. Encoded protein: CASSTTGTGNEKLFF.

The chain joins TRBV28 to TRBJ2-2; no definite D call. The germline V gene has CDR1 MDHEN and CDR2 SYDVKM. V was trimmed by 6 bases and J by 4 bases, leaving 9 bases between them. The length of the CDR3 is 13 residues. CDR3 region: CASSLDPTGELFF. The CDR3 nucleotides are TGTGCCAGCAGCCTAGACCCCACCGGGGAGCTGTTTTTT.

V and J are TRBV29-1 and TRBJ2-7; TRBD1 agrees at 10 bases. Looked up from germline, CDR1 is SQVTM and CDR2 is ANQGSEA. The CDR3 runs 13 residues. Unmatched junction bases numbered 4, after V lost 5 bases and J lost 3 bases. Written as DNA, the CDR3 is TGCAGCGTTTTACGGACAGGGGGCTACGAGCAGTACTTC. Its translation: CSVLRTGGYEQYF.

This chain uses TRBV18 with TRBJ2-2, with 7 bases fitting TRBD1. The V gene end was trimmed by 4 bases and the J gene end by 0 bases; junction bases not matched to a gene: 11. The CDR3 is 18 residues long. The V gene's germline CDR1 is KGHSH and CDR2 LQKENI. For the CDR3, the DNA is TGTGCCAGCTCACTAATGGGACAGATGAGACCGAACACCGGGGAGCTGTTTTTT. Protein: CASSLMGQMRPNTGELFF.

This clone was recorded a few times. The chain couples TRBV2 to TRBJ1-2, with unresolved D. This CDR3 comprises 14 residues. Germline CDR1 SNHLY, CDR2 FYNNEI. Trimming took off 0 bases at V and 4 bases at J, with 9 bases between the two ends. The chain's CDR3 is CASSEAGELYGYTF. CDR3 DNA: TGTGCCAGCAGTGAAGCTGGAGAACTCTATGGCTACACCTTC.

This chain joins TRBV21-1 and TRBJ2-7; TRBD1, the table's D call, lacks a check against the DNA. TRBV21-1 is deemed a pseudogene. CDR3 length: 14 residues. The CDR3 is CASSKKGKVYEQYV. The CDR3 DNA reads TGTGCCAGCAGCAAAAAGGGGAAAGTGTACGAGCAGTACGTC.

The CDR3 DNA sequence: TGTGCCAGCAGCTTCTGGACAGGTGAGAACACTGAAGCTTTCTTT. It translates to CASSFWTGENTEAFF. The rearrangement joins TRBV6-5 to TRBJ1-1; 7 nucleotides agree with TRBD1. J was trimmed by 1 base and V by 6 bases; bases with no gene match: 8. The CDR3 has 15 amino acids. Germline CDR1 reads MNHEY; CDR2 reads SVGAGI.

This CDR3 is CASHPGLADYEQYV. The CDR3 DNA reads TGTGCCAGCCACCCCGGGCTAGCGGACTACGAGCAGTACGTC. V is TRBV5-6 and J is TRBJ2-7, with 7 bases identical to TRBD2. Trimming took 7 bases from V and 3 from J; bases not matched to a gene: 10. CDR3 length equals 14 residues. Germline V gives CDR1 SGHDT, CDR2 YYEEEE.

The chain recombines TRBV11-2 with TRBJ1-6, with D uncertain. The CDR3 extends over 13 amino acids. V was cut by 5 bases and J by 10 bases, with 12 bases left in between. In germline, CDR1 is SGHAT, CDR2 FQNNGV. CDR3 loop: CASSQRGDSPLHF. CDR3 sequence (DNA): TGTGCCAGCAGCCAACGGGGTGACTCACCCCTCCACTTT.

In its sample, this clone was seen a few times. V is TRBV7-9 and J is TRBJ1-4; D call uncertain. Germline V gene sequence: CDR1 SEHNR, CDR2 FQNEAQ (reference sequence). Trimming shortened V by 5 bases and J by 6 bases, and 10 bases separated the two germline ends. This CDR3 comprises 13 residues. CDR3 in DNA: TGTGCCAGCAGCCCCCGACTGGATGAAAAACTGTTTTTT. Protein product: CASSPRLDEKLFF.

The genes are TRBV28 and TRBJ1-5; TRBD1 is a possible D gene (6 bases). The V and J ends lost 2 bases and 3 bases respectively, with 11 bases between them. CDR1 is MDHEN, CDR2 SYDVKM, per germline. This CDR3 comprises 15 residues. The CDR3 DNA follows: TGTGCCAGCAGTTTACACAGGGCGGCCAATCAGCCCCAGCATTTT. Translating it yields CASSLHRAANQPQHF. The full variable domain, in which reference TRBV28 and TRBJ1-5 provide the parts outside the CDR3, is DVKVTQSSRYLVKRTGEKVFLECVQDMDHENMFWYRQDPGLGLRLIYFSYDVKMKEKGDIPEGYSVSREKKERFSLILESASTNQTSMYLCASSLHRAANQPQHFGDGTRLSIL.

The rearrangement joins TRBV7-2 to TRBJ2-1, with 13 bases aligning to TRBD2. Germline CDR1 reads SGHTA; CDR2 reads FQGNSA. Unmatched junction bases numbered 10, after V lost 1 base and J lost 7 bases. CDR3 length: 18 residues. The CDR3 spells CASSLGGRGTSGMNEQFF. CDR3 DNA sequence: TGTGCCAGCAGCTTAGGGGGGAGAGGGACTAGCGGGATGAATGAGCAGTTCTTC.

This sequence joins TRBV7-2 and TRBJ1-5; TRBD1 might be the D (6 bases). This CDR3 has 12 residues. From germline, CDR1 is SGHTA and CDR2 FQGNSA. The germline V and J ends were trimmed by 8 bases and 7 bases, with 12 bases remaining between them. CDR3 residues: CASSMGAQPQHF. CDR3 coding DNA: TGTGCCAGCTCAATGGGGGCGCAGCCCCAGCATTTT.

The chain carries TRBV2 and TRBJ1-3; D is possibly TRBD1 (5 bases). CDR1 and CDR2 from the germline V gene are SNHLY and FYNNEI. The CDR3 has 15 residues. Trimming removed 6 bases from V and 2 bases from J, with 14 bases in between. For the CDR3, the DNA is TGTGCCAGCAGGAGTAAAGGACACCCTGGAAACACCATATATTTT. Translating gives CASRSKGHPGNTIYF.

This clone was detected once. V and J are TRBV20-1 and TRBJ2-1, with D possibly being TRBD1 (6 bases). CDR1 DFQATT and CDR2 SNEGSKA come from the germline V gene (reference sequence). Trimming took 5 bases from V and 14 from J, leaving 16 bases between them. The CDR3 has 11 amino acids. CDR3 sequence (DNA): TGCAGTGCTTCCACAGGGAATGTGGAGTTCTTC. Protein: CSASTGNVEFF.

This clone was counted once. The chain combines TRBV6-5 with TRBJ1-5; 7 nucleotides align to TRBD1. Germline loops: CDR1 MNHEY, CDR2 SVGAGI. V lost 6 bases, J lost 4 bases, and 9 bases stayed unmatched. This CDR3 is 15 amino acids long. CDR3 nucleotide sequence: TGTGCCAGCAGCCCCCTAAGGGGGCCGAATCAGCCCCAGCATTTT. Protein product: CASSPLRGPNQPQHF.

V is TRBV9 and J is TRBJ2-1; 13 nucleotides agree with TRBD2. Trimming removed 3 bases from V and 1 base from J; junction bases left unmatched: 1. Germline values: CDR1 SGDLS, CDR2 YYNGEE. CDR3 length equals 16 residues. As DNA, the CDR3 is TGTGCCAGCAGCGAGGGACTAGCGGGATCCTACAATGAGCAGTTCTTC. Translated: CASSEGLAGSYNEQFF.

The CDR3 coding sequence is TGCGCCAGCAGCCAACCTCTGCGAACGAGGGCCCACCGATGGGCGCAGTATTTT. Translation: CASSQPLRTRAHRWAQYF. The chain is built from TRBV4-1 and TRBJ2-3; D is perhaps TRBD2 (5 bases). V lost 2 bases to trimming and J lost 10 bases, with 28 bases between them. The CDR3 is 18 residues long. The V gene's germline CDR1 is MGHRA and CDR2 YSYEKL.

The V call is TRBV6-5, the J call TRBJ2-2; 9 bases are shared with TRBD2. The V segment lost 2 bases and the J segment 6 bases; nucleotides outside the gene matches: 7. Germline V lookup: CDR1 MNHEY, CDR2 SVGAGI. This CDR3 comprises 16 residues. The CDR3 sequence is CASSYGLARRPGELFF. The CDR3 DNA is TGTGCCAGCAGTTACGGACTAGCGCGACGACCCGGGGAGCTGTTTTTT.

V gene TRBV5-4 combines with J gene TRBJ2-3, with a possible D match to TRBD1 (6 bases). Deletions cut 5 bases from V and 4 bases from J, with 11 bases between. This CDR3 comprises 13 residues. Germline CDR1 SGHNT, CDR2 YYREEE (reference sequence). CDR3 bases: TGTGCCAGCAGGTCGGACAGATCAGATACGCAGTATTTT. This codes for CASRSDRSDTQYF.

V gene TRBV19 combines with J gene TRBJ2-2; 9 nucleotides match TRBD2. V was pared by 1 base and J by 6 bases, with 9 bases of the junction left unmatched. The V gene's germline CDR1 is LNHDA and CDR2 SQIVND (reference sequence). CDR3 size: 17 residues. The CDR3 is CASSIGASGITSGELFF. The CDR3 bases are TGTGCCAGTAGTATAGGAGCTAGCGGGATAACTTCCGGGGAGCTGTTTTTT.

The CDR3 region has the DNA TGTGCCAGTAGTATAGAGTGGGACAGGGATTACTATGGCTACACCTTC. It is translated as CASSIEWDRDYYGYTF. V usage is TRBV19 and J usage is TRBJ1-2, with 9 bases identical to TRBD1. The CDR3 loop spans 16 amino acids. The germline V gene has CDR1 LNHDA and CDR2 SQIVND (reference sequence). V dropped 0 bases and J dropped 3; count of bases not matched to a gene: 5.

In this sample, this clone turned up once. The rearrangement links TRBV9 to TRBJ2-1, with D possibly TRBD2 on 6 matching bases. Looked up from germline, CDR1 is SGDLS and CDR2 is YYNGEE. The length of the CDR3 is 13 residues. Trimming removed 3 bases at V and 2 bases at J, with 6 bases between. The CDR3 reads CASSGEAYNEQFF. The CDR3 region has the DNA TGTGCCAGCAGCGGGGAGGCCTACAATGAGCAGTTCTTC.